The present T cell receptor (beta chain) was sequenced within a study of blood T cells in healthy people across ages. The use of a sample-barcoded 5' primer and a J-beta primer mix characterized a second PCR of roughly 6 to 11 cycles. TCRdb used MiXCR to reprocess the 5' RACE reads, holding one entry per CDR3 protein. The sample lists about 640,000 distinct CDR3 sequences, under 70% occurring once. The sample was blood. The sequence was obtained from a man aged 55 to 70 in good health.

CDR3 in DNA: TGCGCCAGCAGCGGAAGGGTCGGAGAGACCCAGTACTTC. Its translation: CASSGRVGETQYF. The chain is built from TRBV10-1 and TRBJ2-4; no clear D. The DNA end lines up better with TRBJ2-5; the J call may be wrong. The CDR3 has 13 amino acids. Looked up from germline, CDR1 is WNHNN and CDR2 is SYGVQD (reference sequence).